This note documents a single T cell receptor beta chain sequence. The data are from a study of blood T cell repertoires in COVID-19. Residents of around 24 US areas, aged roughly 18 to 89 years, made up the participants. Each exposed participant met a COVID-19 case in the 2 weeks preceding study entry. Per the study methods: By means of reference gene primer amplification, nucleated cell counts were estimated. The protocol was immunoSEQ multiplex PCR, while the TCRdb copy is restricted to in-frame clones and leaves out a portion. V, J and clone size are taken as reported in that table, and D and trimming were inferred from the DNA itself. The table lists approximately 340,000 clones, 91% of them singletons. The germline V gene has CDR1 SQVTM and CDR2 ANQGSEA. The CDR3 contains 11 residues. V lost 2 bases to trimming and J lost 7 bases, with 8 bases between them.

The receptor was isolated from a middle-aged woman who had been exposed to COVID-19. Sequenced sample: PBMCs or T cells enriched from blood (not recorded which). The chain couples TRBV29-1 to TRBJ1-1; possible D gene TRBD1, 5 bases. CDR3 nucleotides: TGCAGCGTTGAATCAGGGTTTGAAGCTTTCTTT. Translation gives CSVESGFEAFF. The full variable domain, rest sourced from reference TRBV29-1 and TRBJ1-1, is SAVISQKPSRDICQRGTSLTIQCQVDSQVTMMFWYRQQPGQSLTLIATANQGSEATYESGFVIDKFPISRPNLTFSTLTVSNMSPEDSSIYLCSVESGFEAFFGQGTRLTVV.